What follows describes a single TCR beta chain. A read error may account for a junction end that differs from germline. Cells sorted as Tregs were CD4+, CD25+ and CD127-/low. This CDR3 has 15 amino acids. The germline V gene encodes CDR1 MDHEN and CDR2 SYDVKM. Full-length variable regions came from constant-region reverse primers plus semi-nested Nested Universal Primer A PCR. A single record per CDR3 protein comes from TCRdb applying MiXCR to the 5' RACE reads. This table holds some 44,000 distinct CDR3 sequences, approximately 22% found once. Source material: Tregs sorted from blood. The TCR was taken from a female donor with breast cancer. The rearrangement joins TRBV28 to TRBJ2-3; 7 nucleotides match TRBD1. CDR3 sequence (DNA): TGTGCCGGCAGTATTACAGGGGTGCGCACAGATACGCAGTATTTT. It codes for CAGSITGVRTDTQYF.